Each of the 27 T cell receptor beta chains below was sequenced from the same sample in a study of blood T cells in healthy people across ages (dated by TCRdb to about 2015). Library preparation was by 5' RACE. Sequenced using an Illumina HiSeq 2500. A second about 6 to 11 cycle PCR used a sample-barcoded 5' primer and a J-beta primer mix. TCRdb's own reprocessing of the public reads used fastp at Q25 and MiXCR and kept productive beta chains. Records with the same CDR3 protein are collapsed into one entry carrying the most frequent genes and DNA. The sample has nearly 800,000 distinct CDR3 sequences on record, approximately 53% of them singletons. The biggest ten clones account for approximately 24% of the sample. Specimen: blood. These TCRs come from a man between 35 and 55 years old in good health.

This chain uses TRBV2 with TRBJ2-1; D gene unclear. Germline V lookup: CDR1 SNHLY, CDR2 FYNNEI. The ends were cut back, 2 bases at V and 10 bases at J, with 9 bases in the middle. This CDR3 has 12 amino acids. CDR3 DNA: TGTGCCAGCAGTGAATACGGTCTCGAGCAGTTCTTC. It encodes CASSEYGLEQFF.

A few counts support this clonotype. The chain joins TRBV20-1 to TRBJ2-7; D is uncertain. The CDR3 loop spans 12 amino acids. Looked up from germline, CDR1 is DFQATT and CDR2 is SNEGSKA (reference sequence). V lost 2 bases, J lost 4 bases, and 9 bases lay in between. The CDR3 protein is CSARSQVYEQYF. DNA of the CDR3: TGCAGTGCTAGAAGTCAAGTATACGAGCAGTACTTC.

V usage is TRBV7-2 and J usage is TRBJ1-5; maybe TRBD1 (6 bases). This CDR3 is 18 amino acids long. With 2 bases removed from V and 3 bases from J, the gap between germline ends came to 20 bases. The germline CDR1 and CDR2 sequences are SGHTA and FQGNSA. CDR3 sequence: CASSLIELVGQYNQPQHF. CDR3 in DNA: TGTGCCAGCAGCTTAATTGAATTAGTAGGACAGTACAATCAGCCCCAGCATTTT.

The rearrangement uses TRBV20-1 and TRBJ2-3; maybe TRBD2 (5 bases). The CDR3 sequence is 14 residues long. V lost 3 bases to trimming and J lost 0 bases, with 10 bases between them. Germline assignment: CDR1 DFQATT and CDR2 SNEGSKA (reference sequence). The CDR3 reads CSASEGGSTDTQYF. CDR3 in DNA: TGCAGTGCTAGCGAGGGTGGAAGCACAGATACGCAGTATTTT.

This clonotype was seen a few times. The chain couples TRBV5-1 to TRBJ2-5; D not resolved. The CDR3 runs to 13 residues. V dropped 0 bases and J dropped 3 bases, with 6 bases sitting between them. Germline CDR1 reads SGHRS; CDR2 reads YFSETQ. The CDR3 loop is CASSLAEKETQYF. CDR3 sequence (DNA): TGCGCCAGCAGCTTGGCAGAAAAAGAGACCCAGTACTTC.

This clonotype turned up a few times. The rearrangement links TRBV4-3 to TRBJ1-2; D ambiguous. Between the trimmed V and J ends, which lost 2 bases and 3 bases, there was a span of 19 bases. The CDR3 sequence is 17 residues long. Per germline, CDR1 LGHNA and CDR2 YSLEER. The CDR3 DNA sequence: TGCGCCAGCAGCCAATCCACACCCATCGGAGGCGACTATGGCTACACCTTC. It codes for CASSQSTPIGGDYGYTF.

The chain couples TRBV28 to TRBJ1-5, with no clear D. Germline assignment: CDR1 MDHEN and CDR2 SYDVKM. CDR3 length equals 16 residues. Trimming left V 4 bases short and J 6 bases short, with 19 bases between. The CDR3 reads CASSSPGPRLGQPQHF. The CDR3 coding sequence is TGTGCCAGCAGTTCGCCGGGCCCCCGGTTGGGTCAGCCCCAGCATTTT.

V gene TRBV7-9 combines with J gene TRBJ2-3, with 9 bases aligning to TRBD1. Germline assignment: CDR1 SEHNR and CDR2 FQNEAQ (reference sequence). The CDR3 length is 16 residues. The ends lost 4 bases at V and 7 bases at J; junction bases unmatched: 12. Written as DNA, the CDR3 is TGTGCCAGCAGCTCTGGATCCGGGACAGGGTTCAATACGCAGTATTTT. It is translated as CASSSGSGTGFNTQYF.

The chain has TRBV7-3 and TRBJ2-1, with 7 positions matching TRBD2. Germline V gene sequence: CDR1 SGHTA, CDR2 FQGTGA. V was clipped by 2 bases and J by 8 bases; unmatched bases: 6. This CDR3 is built from 14 residues. The CDR3 bases are TGTGCCAGCAGCTTAGGTGCTCGGGGGGATGAGCAGTTCTTC. This sequence encodes CASSLGARGDEQFF.

The chain couples TRBV5-4 to TRBJ2-5; D is possibly TRBD1 (6 bases). CDR3 length: 14 amino acids. Germline assignment: CDR1 SGHNT and CDR2 YYREEE (reference sequence). The V gene lost 3 bases and the J gene lost 5 bases, with 14 bases spanning the gap. The CDR3 here is CASSSGQSWETQYF. The CDR3 DNA follows: TGTGCCAGCAGCTCCGGACAGTCGTGGGAGACCCAGTACTTC.

This clonotype appeared a few times. The chain has TRBV29-1 and TRBJ2-1; possibly TRBD2 for D (6 bases). Trimming left V 4 bases short and J 2 bases short, with 18 bases between. CDR1 is SQVTM, CDR2 ANQGSEA, per germline. The CDR3 loop spans 16 amino acids. CDR3 residues: CSVVGGAGGAYNEQFF. As DNA, the CDR3 is TGCAGCGTTGTGGGCGGGGCCGGAGGGGCCTACAATGAGCAGTTCTTC.

This chain links TRBV7-9 with TRBJ2-1; D possibly corresponds to TRBD1 (5 bases). Trimming took 6 bases from V and 4 from J, leaving 10 bases between them. The germline V gene encodes CDR1 SEHNR and CDR2 FQNEAQ (reference sequence). This CDR3 has 13 residues. The CDR3 region has the DNA TGTGCCAGCAGTACCGACAGATACAATGAGCAGTTCTTC. It translates to CASSTDRYNEQFF.

This clonotype was detected a few times. This chain joins TRBV29-1 and TRBJ2-5; the D is unclear. Per the germline V gene, CDR1 is SQVTM and CDR2 is ANQGSEA. This CDR3 region has 14 residues. Deletions cut 4 bases from V and 1 base from J, with 13 bases between. In DNA, the CDR3 is TGCAGCGTTGTCGTCGGGCGGCGCCAAGAGACCCAGTACTTC. Residues: CSVVVGRRQETQYF.

This clonotype has a single count. The J gene is TRBJ2-4, the V gene TRBV20-1; D ambiguous. The J call may be faulty, since TRBJ2-5 better matches the DNA end. CDR3 length equals 13 residues. Germline V lookup: CDR1 DFQATT, CDR2 SNEGSKA (reference sequence). The CDR3 region is CSARSGGPETQYF. In DNA form, the CDR3 reads TGCAGTGCTAGGTCCGGTGGGCCGGAGACCCAGTACTTC.

The V call is TRBV6-1, the J call TRBJ2-6, with a weak D call TRBD1 (6 bases). Germline V gene sequence: CDR1 MNHNS, CDR2 SASEGT. There are 17 residues in the CDR3. The V and J ends lost 6 bases and 0 bases respectively, with 15 bases between them. The DNA for the CDR3 is TGTGCCAGCAGCAGAGGACAGCAGTTCTCTGGGGCCAACGTCCTGACTTTC. Its protein is CASSRGQQFSGANVLTF.

The chain recombines TRBV3-1 with TRBJ2-1; 9 nucleotides agree with TRBD1. The V segment lost 4 bases and the J segment 10 bases; nucleotides outside the gene matches: 8. The CDR3 extends over 14 amino acids. Germline lookup yields CDR1 LGHDT and CDR2 YNNKEL (reference sequence). CDR3 nucleotide sequence: TGTGCCAGCAGCCCGACAGGGGGTACGCGGGAGCAGTTCTTC. Translation: CASSPTGGTREQFF.

Worth noting for this clonotype: At one end, the junction sequence differs from germline, possibly due to a read error. V and J are TRBV7-2 and TRBJ2-5, with 8 bases identical to TRBD2. The CDR3 is 14 residues long. The germline V gene encodes CDR1 SGHTA and CDR2 FQGNSA. The CDR3 DNA sequence: TGTGCCAGCAGATTAGCGGGGCACCAAGAGACCCAGTACTTC. Translating gives CASRLAGHQETQYF.

This clonotype is a singleton in its sample. The CDR3 DNA reads as TGCGCCAGCACCTCGGGGTCCTACGAGCAGTACTTC. Protein product: CASTSGSYEQYF. The V gene is TRBV5-1, the J gene TRBJ2-5; tentatively, D is TRBD2 (5 bases). Near its end, the DNA agrees better with TRBJ2-7, so the J call may be wrong. Germline V gene sequence: CDR1 SGHRS, CDR2 YFSETQ. The length of the CDR3 is 12 residues.

This clonotype was seen a handful of times. The chain's CDR3 is CASSSARTGADTQYF. The CDR3 DNA follows: TGTGCCAGCAGCTCGGCCAGGACAGGGGCAGATACGCAGTATTTT. The rearrangement links TRBV7-3 to TRBJ2-3; 9 bases are shared with TRBD1. This CDR3 comprises 15 residues. In germline, CDR1 is SGHTA, CDR2 FQGTGA. The J segment lost 4 bases and the V segment lost 4 bases, leaving 6 bases of the junction unmatched. The full variable domain, in which reference TRBV7-3 and TRBJ2-3 provide the parts outside the CDR3, is GAGVSQTPSNKVTEKGKYVELRCDPISGHTALYWYRQSLGQGPEFLIYFQGTGAADDSGLPNDRFFAVRPEGSVSTLKIQRTERGDSAVYLCASSSARTGADTQYFGPGTRLTVL.

This chain uses TRBV27 with TRBJ2-7; D may be TRBD2 (5 bases). CDR1 is MNHEY and CDR2 is SMNVEV in the germline V gene (reference sequence). V was clipped by 4 bases and J by 0 bases, with 13 bases between them. CDR3 length: 15 amino acids. CDR3 protein: CASSSRGAPSYEQYF. The CDR3 DNA is TGTGCCAGCAGTTCACGGGGAGCGCCCTCCTACGAGCAGTACTTC.

The V call is TRBV5-1, the J call TRBJ1-2; D perhaps matches TRBD1 (6 bases). The germline CDR1 and CDR2 sequences are SGHRS and YFSETQ. The CDR3 is 12 residues long. The V end lost 5 bases, the J end lost 6 bases, and 11 bases lay between the germline ends. The CDR3 sequence: CASSRDTDGYTF. CDR3 nucleotides: TGCGCCAGCAGTCGGGACACCGATGGCTACACCTTC.

The rearrangement joins TRBV28 to TRBJ2-7, with 7 positions matching TRBD2. The CDR3 is made up of 14 amino acids. Trimming removed 1 base from V and 5 bases from J; junction bases left unmatched: 5. The germline V gene encodes CDR1 MDHEN and CDR2 SYDVKM. Written as DNA, the CDR3 is TGTGCCAGCAGTTTATCCCGGACTAGGAACGAGCAGTACTTC. Translated: CASSLSRTRNEQYF. Based on the CDR3 plus reference TRBV28 and TRBJ2-7, the full variable domain is DVKVTQSSRYLVKRTGEKVFLECVQDMDHENMFWYRQDPGLGLRLIYFSYDVKMKEKGDIPEGYSVSREKKERFSLILESASTNQTSMYLCASSLSRTRNEQYFGPGTRLTVT.

This rearrangement joins TRBV7-3 to TRBJ2-1; the D gene is possibly TRBD2 (6 bases). Germline V gene data show CDR1 as SGHTA and CDR2 as FQGTGA. The CDR3 has 17 residues. Trimming pared 5 bases from V and 5 bases from J, leaving 22 bases between. The DNA of the CDR3 is TGTGCCAGCAGCCCAATCCCCAGGCCGGGGGACGACAATGAGCAGTTCTTC. This sequence encodes CASSPIPRPGDDNEQFF.

This rearrangement joins TRBV15 to TRBJ2-5; the match to TRBD2 covers 8 bases. V gave up 0 bases and J gave up 11 bases; unmatched junction bases: 14. Germline CDR1 LNHNV, CDR2 YYDKDF (reference sequence). This CDR3 has 16 amino acids. CDR3 region: CATSRDSGVGFYGQYF. Here the CDR3 DNA reads TGTGCCACCAGCAGAGATAGCGGGGTAGGGTTCTACGGGCAGTACTTC.

This clonotype turned up a few times. The chain employs TRBV3-1 and TRBJ2-7; 7 bases agree with TRBD1. Germline CDR1 and CDR2: LGHDT and YNNKEL (reference sequence). V was pared by 1 base and J by 4 bases, with 4 bases of the junction left unmatched. The CDR3 length is 14 residues. The CDR3 region has the DNA TGTGCCAGCAGCCAAGTCAGACAGGGTTACGAGCAGTACTTC. It yields the protein CASSQVRQGYEQYF.

This chain uses TRBV19 with TRBJ1-2; D not resolved. V was shortened by 0 bases and J by 4 bases, with 18 bases between the two germline ends. The germline V gene has CDR1 LNHDA and CDR2 SQIVND (reference sequence). The CDR3 contains 17 residues. CDR3 amino acids: CASSIDLAGRAIYGYTF. CDR3 nucleotides: TGTGCCAGTAGTATAGATCTGGCCGGACGAGCAATCTATGGCTACACCTTC.

This clonotype was detected only a few times. This chain uses TRBV27 with TRBJ2-1, with 10 bases lining up with TRBD1. CDR3 size: 15 residues. The junction had 3 bases not matched to a gene; V was cut back by 2 bases and J by 5 bases. Germline V gene lookup returns CDR1 MNHEY and CDR2 SMNVEV (reference sequence). This CDR3 is CASSLRQGADNEQFF. The DNA of the CDR3 is TGTGCCAGCAGTTTACGACAGGGGGCTGACAATGAGCAGTTCTTC.